Detailed here is one T cell receptor beta chain. It has no known antigen specificity. There are no base qualities to consult, and no much larger clone falls within one base. This sample includes further DNA sequences coding for the same CDR3. Per the germline V gene (reference sequence), GTSNPN is the CDR1 and SVGIG is the CDR2. The CDR3 sequence holds 13 residues, the cysteine and phenylalanine included. Only CDR3 DNA is held: 39 bases, read in frame from base 1. V was cut back by 1 base and J by 4 bases, leaving a gap of 10 bases between them. The sample is drawn from a study of OX40 agonist ivuxolimab in advanced cancers. Notes on the research overall: Ivuxolimab, which targeted the costimulatory receptor OX40 (CD134), was an agonistic, fully human IgG2 monoclonal antibody. Intravenous ivuxolimab was administered to patients every 2 weeks at six dose levels: 0.01, 0.1, 0.3, 1.5, 3 and 10 mg/kg. Of the roughly 51 patients in dose escalation, 19 had hepatocellular carcinoma, some 15 had melanoma, 9 had renal cell carcinoma and 9 had head and neck cancer. A male proportion of roughly 80% and a mean age of 60 years, ranging from 23 to 79, were recorded for the dose-escalation cohort. Prior anti-PD-1, anti-PD-L1 or anti-CTLA-4 therapy was permitted, and about 40% of dose-escalation patients had received checkpoint inhibitors. Partial responses occurred in three dose-escalation patients, of whom one had hepatocellular carcinoma and two had cutaneous melanoma. Peripheral TCRbeta sequencing aimed to test whether ivuxolimab altered TCR sequence diversity and caused clonal T-cell expansion. The monotherapy dose-escalation portion (N ≈ 52 patients) of the phase I ivuxolimab trial is reported in the paper. Results the study describes overall, beyond this receptor: In the 0.1-3.0 mg/kg groups, partial responders had among the lowest normalized peripheral clonal expansion, particularly in CD8+ T cells. The antigen specificity of the clonally expanded peripheral T cells was not determined. Low levels of normalized T-cell clonal expansion were also shown by some nonresponding patients. After ivuxolimab, more expanded clones were found on average in CD8+ T cells than in CD4+ T cells. At doses of 0.1 to 3.0 mg/kg, clonal expansion of both CD4+ and CD8+ T cells in blood was seen between baseline and week 6.

The trial excluded patients who had a history of autoimmune disease or who were on systemic immunosuppression. Peripheral blood for TCR sequencing was drawn from every dose cohort at baseline, at cycle 4 day 1 and at cycle 7 day 1. Samples came from an open-label, multicenter, first-in-human phase I dose-escalation trial of ivuxolimab. The trial enrolled adults with locally advanced or metastatic head and neck squamous cell, hepatocellular, melanoma or renal cell carcinoma. Before TCR sequencing, CD4+ T cells and CD8+ T cells were sorted from peripheral blood as separate populations. To sequence the TCRbeta CDR3 region, genomic DNA was isolated from the sorted cells. The immunoSEQ Assay was used for sequencing of TCRbeta CDR3 regions. Drawn from immuneACCESS, this table holds only the in-frame rearrangements with V and J called that TCRdb kept. Clones are partly lost; checked studies trace under half to an unresolved V gene and leave the rest unexplained. This sample comprises some 57,000 clones, 92% of them detected only once. Together, the top ten hold around 25% of the sample.

This clonotype was sampled from an adult with an advanced solid tumor such as melanoma, head and neck, liver or kidney cancer. The input for sequencing was CD4+ or CD8+ T cells sorted from blood, taken in a trial of the OX40 agonist ivuxolimab. This chain joins TRBV30 to TRBJ1-1, and TRBD1 may be the D gene, going by 5 matching bases. The sequenced DNA: TGTGCCTGGAGTGCTGGCGGGGGCACTGAAGCTTTCTTT. This codes for CAWSAGGGTEAFF.